The TCR beta chain described here comes from a study of blood T cells in healthy people across ages. On this clonotype itself: Its specificity is not known.

General observations from the study: More naive CD4+ cells and higher diversity were found in long-lived than in aged donors. Among T cells, TCR beta diversity per million cells dropped roughly linearly as age rose.

The use of a sample-barcoded 5' primer and a J-beta primer mix characterized a second PCR of about 7 to 12 cycles. One entry per CDR3 protein results from TCRdb running MiXCR on the 5' RACE reads. The profile covers around 1,000,000 distinct CDR3 sequences, with about 25% appearing a single time and approximately 0.75% taken by the ten largest. With 4 bases clipped from V and 10 bases from J, the junction kept 18 bases outside the gene matches. This CDR3 comprises 17 residues. In germline, CDR1 is SGHRS, CDR2 YFSETQ. This sample also appeared in a second study, on T cells of mothers and their children. That report adds: The study obtained over 8.5 million TCR beta CDR3 reads per mother and around 3 million per child. Overlap in related mother-child pairs always slightly exceeded unrelated pairs, never significantly.

This chain uses TRBV5-1 with TRBJ2-1, with TRBD2 identical over 9 bases. The sample comprised blood. This receptor was identified in a girl aged 2 to 9 in good health. The chain's CDR3 is CASSPSNWLAGPEEQFF. The CDR3, as DNA: TGCGCCAGCAGCCCCTCCAACTGGCTAGCGGGGCCTGAGGAGCAGTTCTTC.